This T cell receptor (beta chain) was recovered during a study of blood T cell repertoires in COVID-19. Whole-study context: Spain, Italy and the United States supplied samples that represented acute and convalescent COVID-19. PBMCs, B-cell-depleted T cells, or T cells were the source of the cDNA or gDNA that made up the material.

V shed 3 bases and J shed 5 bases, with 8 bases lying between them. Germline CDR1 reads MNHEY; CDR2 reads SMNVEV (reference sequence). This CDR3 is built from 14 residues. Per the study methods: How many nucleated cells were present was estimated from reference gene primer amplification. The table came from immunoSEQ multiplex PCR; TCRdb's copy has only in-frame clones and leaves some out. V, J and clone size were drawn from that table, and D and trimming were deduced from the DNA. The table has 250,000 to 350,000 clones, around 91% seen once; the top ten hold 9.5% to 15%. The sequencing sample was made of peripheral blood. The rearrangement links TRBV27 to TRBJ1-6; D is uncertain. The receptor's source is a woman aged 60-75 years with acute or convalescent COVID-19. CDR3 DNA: TGTGCCAGCAGTTTCAGAAGTAATAATTCACCCCTCCACTTT. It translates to CASSFRSNNSPLHF.